The T cell receptor (beta chain) described here comes from a study of blood T cell repertoires in COVID-19 (dated by TCRdb to 2020 to 2022). General notes on the study: The collaborator samples originated in the United States, Italy and Spain and spanned the acute and convalescent phases of COVID-19. The samples were drawn from two sources: the first 160 participants of the ongoing ImmuneRACE study, and fewer than 1,500 subjects contributed by 6 global collaborators. The material from the prospective study consisted of cDNA or gDNA derived from T cells, B-cell-depleted T cells, or PBMCs. The sample metadata nearly always contained a de-identified subject ID, COVID-19 status, age in years and sex. The repertoires were made available in a free public database intended to serve as a resource for research on the immune response to SARS-CoV-2. Where HLA class I and class II types were available, the types were taken from metadata supplied by the sample provider, not from assay-based typing. Subjects who had been exposed to COVID-19, were actively infected with it, or had recovered from it provided the deeply sampled blood TCRbeta repertoires that made up the dataset. The paper as a whole reports these results and caveats: Clinical and demographic metadata were provided uncurated, with the amount varying by source and participant.

CDR3 length: 15 amino acids, cysteine to phenylalanine. The DNA shown is the 45-base CDR3, in frame from base 1. V has 3 bases trimmed and J has 0 bases trimmed; junction bases matching no gene number 3. From the germline V gene, CDR1 is SGHDN and CDR2 is FVKESK. TCRbeta CDR3 regions were amplified from genomic DNA by means of the immunoSEQ Assay, a bias-controlled multiplex PCR. Per the original workflow: Within the assay, amplification of reference gene primers was used to estimate how many nucleated cells each sample contained. To quantify the absolute abundance of each unique TCRbeta CDR3 rearrangement, sequence reads were collapsed and filtered. Productive Simpson clonality was computed per sample as the square root of Simpson's diversity index over productive rearrangements. As stored in TCRdb, this immuneACCESS dataset retains in-frame rearrangements with V and J assigned. A fraction of the clones does not appear; measured against another copy, unresolved V genes explain less than half of the discrepancy, and the remainder lacks a known reason. V and J calls plus clone size are reproduced from that table; the DNA served to infer D and trimming. Counted in this sample were around 470,000 clones; 90% of them appeared once. 0.6% of the sample rests with the top ten.

About this clone itself: Its specific antigen is unknown. Qualities for individual bases were not recorded, and no much larger clone is one base off.

In the prospective study, participants were 18 to 89 years old, resided in about 25 geographic areas of the United States, and were enrolled through a virtual design. In the prospective study, participants were assigned to cohorts based on the clinical history participants reported in a screening survey and a study questionnaire. Recovered participants in ImmuneRACE Cohort 3 were defined by two consecutive negative NP/OP PCR tests, clearance by a healthcare professional, or resolution of symptoms. Mobile phlebotomists in the prospective study collected whole blood, serum and a nasopharyngeal or oropharyngeal swab from every participant. Over a roughly two-month period, participants in the prospective study had the option of providing additional blood draws and questionnaires. Blood samples from the prospective study were shipped frozen or at room temperature prior to DNA extraction.

The chain is assembled from TRBV14 and TRBJ2-3, with 7 junctional bases fitting TRBD1. The sequenced sample consisted of PBMCs or T cells enriched from blood (not recorded which). The TCR was taken from a man aged 18 to 29 who had recovered from COVID-19. The bases read TGTGCCAGCAGCCAGGGGACAGCGAGCACAGATACGCAGTATTTT. Translated, it reads CASSQGTASTDTQYF.